The rows below give T cell receptor beta chains drawn from one sample of a study of shared clonotypes between healthy human individuals. Repertoires were generated with immunoSEQ multiplex PCR, while TCRdb's copy carries only in-frame clones and drops some. The repertoire holds fewer than 3 million clones, 85% to 95% seen once, with 0.37% in the top ten. Input material: naive CD4+ T cells from PBMCs. All receptors come from a man younger than 35 in good health. Some clones in this sample may be carry-over from other donors' samples. Each CDR3 is given with its conserved first and last residue. D genes are given only for firm matches. Not every row has a clone size; where given, it reads once, few, many or a size class.

v_call: TRBV28
d_call: TRBD2
j_call: TRBJ2-7
clone_size: NA
cdr3_aa: CASSSGTSGRGEQYF
cdr3_nt: TGTGCCAGCAGTTCCGGGACTAGCGGGAGGGGAGAGCAGTACTTC

v_call: TRBV20-1
d_call: NA
j_call: TRBJ2-1
clone_size: NA
cdr3_aa: CSATQGGEQFF
cdr3_nt: TGCAGTGCGACGCAGGGTGGTGAGCAGTTCTTC

v_call: TRBV29-1
d_call: TRBD1
j_call: TRBJ2-7
clone_size: NA
cdr3_aa: CSVEDRQGSYEQYF
cdr3_nt: TGCAGCGTTGAAGATCGACAGGGCTCCTACGAGCAGTACTTC

v_call: TRBV10-3
d_call: TRBD2
j_call: TRBJ2-1
clone_size: NA
cdr3_aa: CAISVAGHNNEQFF
cdr3_nt: TGTGCCATCAGTGTAGCGGGACATAACAATGAGCAGTTCTTC

v_call: TRBV4-1
d_call: TRBD1
j_call: TRBJ1-5
clone_size: NA
cdr3_aa: CASSQGRTGSYSNQPQHF
cdr3_nt: TGCGCCAGCAGCCAAGGGAGGACAGGGTCTTATAGCAATCAGCCCCAGCATTTT

v_call: TRBV2
d_call: TRBD1
j_call: TRBJ2-7
clone_size: NA
cdr3_aa: CASINRTGSNEQYF
cdr3_nt: TGTGCCAGCATAAATCGGACAGGCTCAAACGAGCAGTACTTC

v_call: TRBV10-3
d_call: TRBD1
j_call: TRBJ1-2
clone_size: NA
cdr3_aa: CAISVDRVESYGYTF
cdr3_nt: TGTGCCATCAGCGTGGACAGGGTGGAATCCTATGGCTACACCTTC

v_call: TRBV7-8
d_call: TRBD1
j_call: TRBJ1-2
clone_size: NA
cdr3_aa: CASSYRGAPTNYGYTF
cdr3_nt: TGTGCCAGCAGCTACAGGGGAGCACCTACGAACTATGGCTACACCTTC

v_call: TRBV19
d_call: NA
j_call: TRBJ2-5
clone_size: NA
cdr3_aa: CASSLSEGETQYF
cdr3_nt: TGTGCCAGTAGTCTCAGTGAGGGGGAGACCCAGTACTTC

v_call: TRBV5-1
d_call: NA
j_call: TRBJ2-2
clone_size: NA
cdr3_aa: CASSLANLGAGELFF
cdr3_nt: TGCGCCAGCAGCTTGGCCAACTTAGGGGCCGGGGAGCTGTTTTTT

v_call: TRBV7-8
d_call: TRBD2
j_call: TRBJ2-1
clone_size: NA
cdr3_aa: CASSASRTSGSSSYNEQFF
cdr3_nt: TGTGCCAGCAGTGCCAGTAGGACTAGCGGGTCCAGCTCCTACAATGAGCAGTTCTTC

v_call: TRBV5-1
d_call: TRBD2
j_call: TRBJ2-7
clone_size: NA
cdr3_aa: CASRAAPGLAGYEQYF
cdr3_nt: TGCGCCAGCAGAGCTGCCCCCGGACTAGCGGGGTACGAGCAGTACTTC

v_call: TRBV5-5
d_call: NA
j_call: TRBJ1-1
clone_size: few
cdr3_aa: CASSLVGDTEAFF
cdr3_nt: TGTGCCAGCAGCTTGGTAGGGGACACTGAAGCTTTCTTT

v_call: TRBV18
d_call: NA
j_call: TRBJ2-5
clone_size: NA
cdr3_aa: CASSPTGTETQYF
cdr3_nt: TGTGCCAGCTCACCTACCGGGACGGAGACCCAGTACTTC

v_call: TRBV13
d_call: TRBD1
j_call: TRBJ2-1
clone_size: NA
cdr3_aa: CASSGGTGRGEQFF
cdr3_nt: TGTGCCAGCAGCGGGGGGACAGGCCGGGGTGAGCAGTTCTTC

v_call: TRBV5-1
d_call: TRBD1
j_call: TRBJ2-3
clone_size: once
cdr3_aa: CASSLVGQGSDTQYF
cdr3_nt: TGCGCCAGCAGCTTGGTGGGACAGGGGTCAGATACGCAGTATTTT

v_call: TRBV28
d_call: NA
j_call: TRBJ1-3
clone_size: NA
cdr3_aa: CASSFPGGLGGNTIYF
cdr3_nt: TGTGCCAGCAGTTTCCCCGGGGGGCTTGGTGGAAACACCATATATTTT

v_call: TRBV7-6
d_call: NA
j_call: TRBJ2-1
clone_size: NA
cdr3_aa: CASSSRGGEVNGPSSYNEQFF
cdr3_nt: TGTGCCAGCAGCTCCAGAGGGGGGGAAGTAAACGGGCCTAGCTCCTACAATGAGCAGTTCTTC

v_call: TRBV5-4
d_call: NA
j_call: TRBJ1-5
clone_size: NA
cdr3_aa: CASSRTQPQHF
cdr3_nt: TGTGCCAGCAGCCGGACCCAGCCCCAGCATTTT

v_call: TRBV7-3
d_call: TRBD2
j_call: TRBJ2-7
clone_size: NA
cdr3_aa: CASSLIGGRRELSEQYF
cdr3_nt: TGTGCCAGCAGCTTAATCGGCGGTCGGCGGGAGCTGTCCGAGCAGTACTTC

v_call: TRBV28
d_call: TRBD1
j_call: TRBJ2-3
clone_size: NA
cdr3_aa: CASSPQGGTDTQYF
cdr3_nt: TGTGCCAGCAGTCCTCAGGGGGGCACAGATACGCAGTATTTT

v_call: TRBV7-9
d_call: NA
j_call: TRBJ1-2
clone_size: NA
cdr3_aa: CASSLESGGGGYTF
cdr3_nt: TGTGCCAGCAGCTTAGAATCCGGAGGGGGGGGCTACACCTTC